The text below deals with one T cell receptor beta chain. In the source study's methods: Reference gene primer amplification yielded estimated nucleated cell counts. TCRdb keeps only in-frame clones here, not all; method: immunoSEQ multiplex PCR. That table supplies the V and J calls and clone size; D and trimming were determined from the DNA. There are over 350,000 clones in the sample; 88% occur only once, and approximately 1% lies in the top ten. Losses at the gene ends were 0 bases for V and 1 base for J; bases not matched to a gene: 5. The CDR3 is made up of 16 amino acids. The germline V gene encodes CDR1 SGDLS and CDR2 YYNGEE. This entry is derived from a study of blood T cell repertoires in COVID-19. Study as a whole: Specimens from acute and convalescent COVID-19 originated in the United States, Italy and Spain.

Cohort placement rested on clinical history that participants reported themselves. This receptor was taken from a woman under 40 with acute COVID-19. The material sequenced was PBMCs or T cells enriched from blood (not recorded which). The chain couples TRBV9 to TRBJ2-3; 7 bases align to TRBD2. CDR3 sequence: CASSVAVAGGTDTQYF. Here the CDR3 DNA reads TGTGCCAGCAGCGTAGCTGTAGCGGGTGGCACAGATACGCAGTATTTT. Complete variable domain (other parts from reference TRBV9 and TRBJ2-3): DSGVTQTPKHLITATGQRVTLRCSPRSGDLSVYWYQQSLDQGLQFLIQYYNGEERAKGNILERFSAQQFPDLHSELNLSSLELGDSALYFCASSVAVAGGTDTQYFGPGTRLTVL.